This T cell receptor (beta chain) was obtained from a study of early stage breast cancer tumors. At the level of the study: Among some twelve ER+/PR+/HER2- tumors, eight were ductal, four lobular. Regarding the study as a whole: Tumors had about 2.5-fold higher T cell density and higher clonality than adjacent normal breast tissue.

There are a few counts of this clone. Its antigen is currently unknown. CDR3 size: 14 residues. Trimming pared 4 bases from V and 3 bases from J, leaving 11 bases between. The germline V gene has CDR1 SGHRS and CDR2 YFSETQ. Clones were read by immunoSEQ multiplex PCR, and TCRdb kept only the in-frame ones, dropping some. The sample carries tens of thousands of clones, more than 65% recorded once. The V gene is TRBV5-1, the J gene TRBJ1-5; D not resolved. Sequenced material: blood. The clonotype was recovered from a person aged 35-55 years with breast cancer. The CDR3 protein is CASSADGTNQPQHF. CDR3 coding DNA: TGCGCCAGCAGCGCGGACGGAACCAATCAGCCCCAGCATTTT.